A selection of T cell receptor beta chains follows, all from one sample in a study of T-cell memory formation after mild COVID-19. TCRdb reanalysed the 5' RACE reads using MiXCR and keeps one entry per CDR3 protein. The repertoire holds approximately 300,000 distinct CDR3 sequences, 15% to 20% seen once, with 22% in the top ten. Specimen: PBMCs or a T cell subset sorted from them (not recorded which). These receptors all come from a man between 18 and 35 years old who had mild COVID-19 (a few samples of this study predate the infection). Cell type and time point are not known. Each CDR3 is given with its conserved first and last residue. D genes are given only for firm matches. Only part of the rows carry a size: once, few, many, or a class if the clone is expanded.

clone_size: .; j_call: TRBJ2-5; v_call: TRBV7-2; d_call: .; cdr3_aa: CASSYRRSPQETQYF; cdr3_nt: TGTGCCAGCAGCTACCGCAGAAGTCCCCAGGAGACCCAGTACTTC
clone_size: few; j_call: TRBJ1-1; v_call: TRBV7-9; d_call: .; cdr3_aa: CASSPRQGTGNTEAFF; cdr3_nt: TGTGCCAGCAGCCCTCGGCAGGGGACGGGGAACACTGAAGCTTTCTTT
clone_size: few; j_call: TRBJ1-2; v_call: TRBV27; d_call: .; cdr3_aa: CASTPSWGGGNYGYTF; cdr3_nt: TGTGCCAGCACCCCCTCTTGGGGGGGTGGTAACTATGGCTACACCTTC
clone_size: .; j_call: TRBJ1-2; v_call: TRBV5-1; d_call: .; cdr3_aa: CASSHENYGYTF; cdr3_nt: TGCGCCAGCAGTCACGAGAACTATGGCTACACCTTC
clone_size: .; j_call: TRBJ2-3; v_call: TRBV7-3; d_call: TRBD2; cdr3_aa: CASSIAGGTDTQYF; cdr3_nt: TGTGCCAGCAGCATAGCGGGAGGCACAGATACGCAGTATTTT
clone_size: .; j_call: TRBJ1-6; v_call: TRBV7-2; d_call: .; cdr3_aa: CASSLMGVSSPLHF; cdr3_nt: TGTGCCAGCAGCTTAATGGGAGTAAGCTCACCCCTCCACTTT
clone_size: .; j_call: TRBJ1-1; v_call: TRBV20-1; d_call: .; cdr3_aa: CSASETHGNTEAFF; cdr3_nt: TGCAGTGCTAGTGAAACCCACGGGAACACTGAAGCTTTCTTT
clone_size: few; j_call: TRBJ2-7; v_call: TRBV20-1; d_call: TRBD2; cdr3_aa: CSARARLAGALYEQYF; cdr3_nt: TGCAGTGCTAGAGCTAGGCTAGCGGGGGCCCTTTACGAGCAGTACTTC
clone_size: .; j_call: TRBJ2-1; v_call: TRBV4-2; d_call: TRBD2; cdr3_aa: CASSQLTSGGEQFF; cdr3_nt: TGTGCCAGCAGCCAACTGACTAGCGGGGGGGAGCAGTTCTTC
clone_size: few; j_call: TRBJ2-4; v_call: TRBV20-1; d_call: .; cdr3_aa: CSASPGSRLRAKNIQYF; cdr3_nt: TGCAGTGCTAGCCCTGGTTCCCGACTTCGGGCCAAAAACATTCAGTACTTC
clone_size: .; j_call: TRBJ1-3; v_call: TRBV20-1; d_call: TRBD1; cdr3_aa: CSARDPGQGVGNTIYF; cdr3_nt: TGCAGTGCTAGAGATCCCGGACAGGGGGTTGGAAACACCATATATTTT
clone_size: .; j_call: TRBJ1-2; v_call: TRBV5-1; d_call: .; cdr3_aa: CASSPSGPQGDGYTF; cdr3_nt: TGCGCCAGCAGCCCCTCGGGGCCCCAAGGGGATGGCTACACCTTC
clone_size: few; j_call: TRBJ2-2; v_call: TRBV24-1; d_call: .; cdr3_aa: CATGVSGHSNTGELFF; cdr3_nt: TGTGCCACCGGAGTCTCGGGACATTCGAACACCGGGGAGCTGTTTTTT
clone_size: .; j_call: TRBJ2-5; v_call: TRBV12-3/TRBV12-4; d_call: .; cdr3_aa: CASSRSGSATQYF; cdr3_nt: TGTGCCAGCAGTCGGAGCGGCAGCGCGACCCAGTACTTC
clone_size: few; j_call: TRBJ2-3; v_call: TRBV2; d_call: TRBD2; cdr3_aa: CAGRGGNTDTQYF; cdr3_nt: TGTGCCGGCCGGGGGGGAAACACAGATACGCAGTATTTT
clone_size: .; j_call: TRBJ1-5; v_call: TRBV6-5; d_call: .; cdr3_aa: CASSYRRGQPQHF; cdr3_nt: TGTGCCAGCAGTTACAGGAGGGGTCAGCCCCAGCATTTT
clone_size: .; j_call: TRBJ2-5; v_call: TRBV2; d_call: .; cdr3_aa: CASSVPALGGETQYF; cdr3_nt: TGTGCCAGCAGTGTACCGGCCCTCGGTGGAGAGACCCAGTACTTC
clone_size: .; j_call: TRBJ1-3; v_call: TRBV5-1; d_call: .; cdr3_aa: CASSARQSSGNTIYF; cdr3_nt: TGCGCCAGCAGCGCAAGACAGAGCTCTGGAAACACCATATATTTT
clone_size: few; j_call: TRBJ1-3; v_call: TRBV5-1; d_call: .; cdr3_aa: CASSGGLGTGNTIYF; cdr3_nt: TGCGCCAGCAGCGGGGGACTGGGAACTGGAAACACCATATATTTT
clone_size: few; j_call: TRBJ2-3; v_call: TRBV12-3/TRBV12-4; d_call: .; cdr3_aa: CASSHQDATDTQYF; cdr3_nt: TGTGCCAGCAGCCATCAGGACGCCACAGATACGCAGTATTTT
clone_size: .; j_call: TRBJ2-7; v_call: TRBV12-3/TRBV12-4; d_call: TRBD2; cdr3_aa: CASSFTGGRDEQYF; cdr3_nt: TGTGCCAGCAGTTTCACAGGCGGGAGGGACGAGCAGTACTTC
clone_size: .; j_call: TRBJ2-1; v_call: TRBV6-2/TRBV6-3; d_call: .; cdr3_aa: CASTRLEGQPYNEQFF; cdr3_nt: TGTGCCAGCACTCGACTGGAAGGCCAGCCCTACAATGAGCAGTTCTTC
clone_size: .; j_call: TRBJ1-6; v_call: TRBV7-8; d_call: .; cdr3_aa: CASSLSRASPLHF; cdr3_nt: TGTGCCAGCAGCTTGTCCAGGGCTTCACCCCTCCACTTT
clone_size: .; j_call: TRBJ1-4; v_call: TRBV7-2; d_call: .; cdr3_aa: CASHRGTNEKLFF; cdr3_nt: TGTGCCAGCCACCGGGGGACTAATGAAAAACTGTTTTTT
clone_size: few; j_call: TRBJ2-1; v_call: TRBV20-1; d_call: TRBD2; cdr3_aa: CSAPTSPNEQFF; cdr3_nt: TGCAGTGCTCCGACTAGCCCCAATGAGCAGTTCTTC
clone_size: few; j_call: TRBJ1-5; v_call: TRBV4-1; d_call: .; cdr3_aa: CASSQRLDQPQHF; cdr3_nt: TGCGCCAGCAGCCAACGCCTGGATCAGCCCCAGCATTTT